Listed here is a single T cell receptor beta chain. Its specificity is not known. Individual cDNA molecules received unique molecular identifiers in the library. Authors' methods: TCR counts had a median of about 99,000 per sample and spanned about 23,224 to 690,600. TCRdb re-called the 5' RACE reads with MiXCR, one entry per CDR3 protein. The authors' filters were not applied to this entry. This sample has 95,000 to 120,000 distinct CDR3 sequences, with roughly 18% found just once. The sample belongs to a study of human T cells and chemical hapten exposure. For the study at large: TCR yields per sample varied, mainly owing to small pooled library volume differences. Study results and caveats: With DPC sensitization, TCRs exceeding 1 in 1000 frequency showed no change.

Unfractionated whole blood was the source from which total RNA was extracted. Unmatched junction bases numbered 8, after V lost 0 bases and J lost 9 bases. Germline V gene data show CDR1 as SGHTA and CDR2 as FQGNSA. The CDR3 totals 17 residues. The source is a human donor in good health. The chain recombines TRBV7-2 with TRBJ2-1, with 13 bases fitting TRBD2. The CDR3 DNA reads TGTGCCAGCAGCTTAGCTGACCCGGGACTAGCGGGACGTGAGCAGTTCTTC. The encoded protein is CASSLADPGLAGREQFF.